A single TCR beta chain is shown here with its context. The data belong to a study of blood T cell repertoires in COVID-19. Study in general: Some COVID-19 samples were acute and others convalescent; all came from the United States, Italy and Spain. T cells, B-cell-depleted T cells, or PBMCs supplied cDNA or gDNA.

As handled by the study authors: Nucleated cell counts were estimated from reference gene primer amplification. TCRdb keeps only in-frame clones here, not all; method: immunoSEQ multiplex PCR. V, J and clone size were drawn from that table, and D and trimming were deduced from the DNA. Seen here are under 250,000 clones, about 85% observed once, and the top ten hold around 3%. J gave up 8 bases and V 6 bases, and 9 bases lay outside the gene matches. The germline V gene has CDR1 SGHVS and CDR2 FQNEAQ. This CDR3 region has 13 residues. This TCR came from a man between 50 and 59 years old who had recovered from COVID-19. Sequencing was performed on peripheral blood. The V gene is TRBV7-8, the J gene TRBJ1-2; 7 bases align to TRBD1. This chain's CDR3 is CASSSTGVRGYTF. Here the CDR3 DNA reads TGTGCCAGCAGTTCAACAGGGGTTCGGGGCTACACCTTC.